This entry concerns a single T cell receptor (beta chain). Its specific antigen is unknown. The junction does not match germline at one end; this may be a read error. This sample was included in a study of T-cell reconstitution after alpha-beta-depleted transplantation in children (TCRdb year 2016). Regarding the research as a whole: Using TCR repertoire profiling, the study quantitatively followed how T-cell immune reconstitution unfolded in children after TCRalphabeta/CD19-depleted allogeneic hematopoietic cell transplantation.

Interpreted using the paper, the treatment or condition label stands for: allogeneic hematopoietic cell transplantation with graft depleted of TCRalphabeta T cells and CD19 B cells. Transplant recipients were children who received TCRalphabeta/CD19-depleted allogeneic hematopoietic cell grafts. There are 17 amino acids in the CDR3, from cysteine to phenylalanine inclusive. The entry retains the CDR3 DNA only, 51 bases that are in frame from base 1. As encoded in the germline V gene (reference sequence), CDR1 is DFQATT while CDR2 is SNEGSKA. The investigation overall reported the following: Hyperexpanded clone frequencies declined over subsequent months; after one year, T-cell counts and TCRbeta diversity were mostly attributed to newly produced T cells. Apparently early alphabetaT-cell count recovery about two months after transplant reportedly relied on only several hundred rapidly expanded clones derived from non-depleted graft cells. In some patients, the high TCRbeta diversity seen at day 60 was put down to recipient T cells and intrathymic progenitors that had survived conditioning.

Libraries were made using PCR. The instrument was an Illumina HiSeq 2500. TCR libraries were prepared with molecular barcoding, using unique molecular identifiers to normalize TCRbeta repertoire quantification. TCRdb reprocessing: public reads trimmed at Q25 with fastp, clones called with MiXCR, in-frame beta chains kept. When rows share a CDR3 protein, they turn into one entry using the most common DNA and genes. The sample yields fewer than 700,000 distinct CDR3 sequences; 23% were counted once. The ten largest clones capture over 12% of the sample. The clonotype comes from a boy under three years old who had a stem cell transplant for acute myeloid leukemia, so the T cells may come from the graft donor. Specimen: PBMCs, mostly from graft donor cells, collected 360 days after TCRalphabeta/CD19-depleted stem cell transplant. The chain employs TRBV20-1 and TRBJ2-1, and TRBD2 matches 12 of the central bases. Read as DNA, the sequence is TGCTGTGCTAGAGATAAGGGGCTAGCGGGGGGGCCGAGGGAGCAGTTCTTC. This gives the protein CCARDKGLAGGPREQFF.